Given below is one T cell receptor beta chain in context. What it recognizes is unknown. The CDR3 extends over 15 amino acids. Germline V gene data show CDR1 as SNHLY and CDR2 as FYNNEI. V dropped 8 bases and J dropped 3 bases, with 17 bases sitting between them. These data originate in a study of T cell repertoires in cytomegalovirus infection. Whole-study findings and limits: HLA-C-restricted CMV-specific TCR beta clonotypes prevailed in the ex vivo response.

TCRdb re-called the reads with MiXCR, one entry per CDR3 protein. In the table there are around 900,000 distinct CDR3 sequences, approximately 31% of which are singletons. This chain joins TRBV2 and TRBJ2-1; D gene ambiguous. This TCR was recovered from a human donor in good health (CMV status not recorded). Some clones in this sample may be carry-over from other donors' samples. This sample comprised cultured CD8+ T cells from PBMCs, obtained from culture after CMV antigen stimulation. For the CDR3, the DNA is TGTGCCAGCGGCTTCTCCGGGTTGGACTACAATGAGCAGTTCTTC. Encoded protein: CASGFSGLDYNEQFF.